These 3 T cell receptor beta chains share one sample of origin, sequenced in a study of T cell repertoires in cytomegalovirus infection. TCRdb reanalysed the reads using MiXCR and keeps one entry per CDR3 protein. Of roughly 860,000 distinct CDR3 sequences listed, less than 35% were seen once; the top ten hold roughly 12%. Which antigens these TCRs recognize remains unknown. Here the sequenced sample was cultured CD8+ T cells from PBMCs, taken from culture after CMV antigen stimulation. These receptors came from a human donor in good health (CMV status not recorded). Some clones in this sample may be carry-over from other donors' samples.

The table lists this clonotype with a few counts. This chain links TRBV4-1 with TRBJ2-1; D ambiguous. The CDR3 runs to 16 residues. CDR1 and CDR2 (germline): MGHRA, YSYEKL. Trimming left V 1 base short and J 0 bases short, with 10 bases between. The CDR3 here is CASSQVHIVSYNEQFF. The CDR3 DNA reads TGCGCCAGCAGCCAAGTCCACATCGTCTCCTACAATGAGCAGTTCTTC.

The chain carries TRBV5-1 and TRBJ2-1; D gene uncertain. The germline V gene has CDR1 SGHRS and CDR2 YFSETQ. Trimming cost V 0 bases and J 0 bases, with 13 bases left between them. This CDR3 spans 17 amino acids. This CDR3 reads CASSLEGSFSSYNEQFF. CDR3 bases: TGCGCCAGCAGCTTGGAGGGATCCTTTAGCTCCTACAATGAGCAGTTCTTC.

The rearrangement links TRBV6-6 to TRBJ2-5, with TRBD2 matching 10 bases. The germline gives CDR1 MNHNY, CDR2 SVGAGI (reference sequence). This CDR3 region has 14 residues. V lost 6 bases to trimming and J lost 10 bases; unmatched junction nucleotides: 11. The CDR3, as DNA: TGTGCCAGCAGCGTAGCGGGGGGACATCCGGGCCAGTACTTC. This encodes CASSVAGGHPGQYF.